The rows below give T cell receptor beta chains drawn from one sample of a study of control samples from healthy donors and cancer patients. Assay: immunoSEQ multiplex PCR; the TCRdb copy retains only in-frame clones and omits some. The table lists some 140,000 clones, roughly 94% of them singletons. Sequencing input: PBMCs. These receptors all stem from a man in his fifties or sixties with colorectal cancer. The CDR3 runs from the conserved cysteine through the conserved F or W. Fields, in order: V gene, J gene, D gene, clone size, CDR3 DNA, CDR3 protein. A D gene is named only where the DNA matches it firmly. A row's size may be missing; if present it is once, few, many or a size class.

TRBV4-3	TRBJ1-2	NA	NA	TGCGCCAGCAGCCTCGCGGGAGCTAACTATGGCTACACCTTC	CASSLAGANYGYTF
TRBV10-3	TRBJ2-7	NA	NA	TGTGCCATCGGTGAGTCGGAGGTAGCCTCCTACGAGCAGTACTTC	CAIGESEVASYEQYF
TRBV11-3	TRBJ2-3	NA	NA	TGTGCCAGCAGCCAAGGGCTACCCGGGGATACGCAGTATTTT	CASSQGLPGDTQYF
TRBV18	TRBJ2-3	TRBD2	NA	TGTGCCAGCTCACCTTTAGCCGGGACTAGTTGGGGCACAGATACGCAGTATTTT	CASSPLAGTSWGTDTQYF
TRBV30	TRBJ1-2	NA	NA	TGTGCCTGGAGTGCAGTTGGGTATGGCTACACCTTC	CAWSAVGYGYTF
TRBV19	TRBJ1-4	TRBD1	NA	TGTGCCAGTAGCCCCCGACAGGGGAGTGAAAAACTGTTTTTT	CASSPRQGSEKLFF
TRBV10-1	TRBJ1-5	NA	NA	TGCGCCAGCAGCCACCGGACAGTCAGCAATCAGCCCCAGCATTTT	CASSHRTVSNQPQHF
TRBV19	TRBJ1-4	NA	NA	TGTGCCAGTTCTCTCCAGGGCCTGGCAAGTGAAAAACTGTTTTTT	CASSLQGLASEKLFF
TRBV16	TRBJ1-1	NA	NA	TGTGCCAGCAGCCAATCCATAAAGAACACTGAAGCTTTCTTT	CASSQSIKNTEAFF
TRBV6-1	TRBJ2-2	TRBD2	NA	TGTGCCAGCAGTGCGCGGGGGGACGGGGGACCTCACACCGGGGAGCTGTTTTTT	CASSARGDGGPHTGELFF
TRBV5-1	TRBJ2-5	NA	once	TGCGCCAGCAGCTTGTCGGTCAAAGAGACCCAGTACTTC	CASSLSVKETQYF